The 25 T cell receptor beta chains below were found in one sample sequenced in a study of CD8 T cells in ankylosing spondylitis. One entry per CDR3 protein results from TCRdb running MiXCR on the 5' RACE reads. The sample has fewer than 200,000 distinct CDR3 sequences, approximately 9.9% seen once. Source material: blood, either unsorted or a sorted T cell fraction (not recorded which). Receptor source: a female donor with ankylosing spondylitis or in good health (not recorded which).

The sample holds many counts of this clonotype. This sequence joins TRBV7-2 and TRBJ2-7, with D unresolved. V lost 3 bases, J lost 6 bases, and 9 bases lay in between. Germline V gene sequence: CDR1 SGHTA, CDR2 FQGNSA. The CDR3 consists of 12 residues. The CDR3 sequence: CASSFDSSEQYF. The CDR3 DNA is TGTGCCAGCAGCTTCGACTCGTCCGAGCAGTACTTC.

The V gene is TRBV7-6, the J gene TRBJ2-1; D possibly corresponds to TRBD2 (6 bases). The CDR3 length is 17 residues. Germline V gene sequence: CDR1 SGHVS, CDR2 FNYEAQ. V lost 1 base, J lost 4 bases, and 17 bases lay in between. The CDR3 region is CASSLVEIPSVYNEQFF. CDR3 sequence (DNA): TGTGCCAGCAGCTTAGTGGAAATTCCTAGCGTTTACAATGAGCAGTTCTTC.

In this sample, this clonotype turned up many times. This chain uses TRBV7-3 with TRBJ1-6, with 8 bases matching TRBD1. Germline V gene data show CDR1 as SGHTA and CDR2 as FQGTGA. V trimming: 5 bases; J trimming: 10 bases; junction bases outside the gene matches: 7. The CDR3 is 14 residues long. The CDR3 DNA reads as TGTGCCAGCAGCCCGCGACAGGGGCGATCACCCCTCCACTTT. Its translation: CASSPRQGRSPLHF.

This clonotype was observed a handful of times. The J gene is TRBJ2-7, the V gene TRBV15, with TRBD1 matching 10 bases. CDR1 and CDR2 (germline): LNHNV, YYDKDF (reference sequence). V lost 2 bases and J lost 5; bases outside the gene matches: 6. This CDR3 is 15 amino acids long. The CDR3 loop reads CATSRPGTGDHEQYF. The CDR3 DNA follows: TGTGCCACCAGCAGACCCGGGACAGGGGACCACGAGCAGTACTTC.

The chain couples TRBV6-2 or TRBV6-3 to TRBJ1-1; D unclear. The CDR3 is 12 residues long. Trimming pared 5 bases from V and 5 bases from J, leaving 9 bases between. Germline V gives CDR1 MNHEY, CDR2 SVGEGT. DNA of the CDR3: TGTGCCAGCAGTGACCTAGGGACTGAAGCTTTCTTT. It encodes CASSDLGTEAFF.

The V gene is TRBV7-2, the J gene TRBJ2-3; TRBD1 matches at 8 bases. The CDR3 loop spans 15 amino acids. The trim removed 1 base at V and 1 base at J, leaving 1 base unmatched. In germline, CDR1 is SGHTA, CDR2 FQGNSA. The CDR3 here is CASSLVDRGTDTQYF. The CDR3 DNA follows: TGTGCCAGCAGCTTAGTGGACAGGGGCACAGATACGCAGTATTTT.

This clonotype was seen many times. The chain's CDR3 is CASILGTGELFF. The CDR3 DNA is TGTGCCAGCATCCTAGGCACCGGGGAGCTGTTTTTT. The rearrangement joins TRBV2 to TRBJ2-2; D ambiguous. Trimming stripped 7 bases from V and 4 bases from J, with 7 bases between. Germline loops: CDR1 SNHLY, CDR2 FYNNEI. CDR3 size: 12 residues.

This clonotype was seen at least ten times. This chain links TRBV27 with TRBJ2-2; D gene uncertain. The CDR3 totals 15 residues. Germline V gene sequence: CDR1 MNHEY, CDR2 SMNVEV (reference sequence). Trimming removed 2 bases at V and 3 bases at J, with 10 bases between. CDR3 sequence reads: CASSLIGQYTGELFF. CDR3 sequence (DNA): TGTGCCAGCAGTTTAATAGGGCAGTACACCGGGGAGCTGTTTTTT.

This sequence joins TRBV7-9 and TRBJ1-6; no clear D gene. The CDR3 runs 14 residues. With 4 bases removed from V and 8 bases from J, the gap between germline ends came to 12 bases. CDR1 is SEHNR, CDR2 FQNEAQ, per germline (reference sequence). The CDR3 sequence is CASSSGRADSPLHF. DNA of the CDR3: TGTGCCAGCAGCTCAGGTCGGGCAGATTCACCCCTCCACTTT.

This clonotype was counted a few times. This rearrangement joins TRBV20-1 to TRBJ2-2; 9 positions match TRBD1. The length of the CDR3 is 13 residues. J lost 7 bases, V lost 8 bases, and 8 bases had no gene match. In germline, CDR1 is DFQATT, CDR2 SNEGSKA (reference sequence). The CDR3 sequence: CSIGTGNYGELFF. For the CDR3, the DNA is TGCAGTATCGGGACAGGGAATTACGGGGAGCTGTTTTTT.

The genes are TRBV4-1 and TRBJ2-4; TRBD2 matches 8 bases. CDR1 and CDR2 from the germline V gene are MGHRA and YSYEKL. CDR3 length: 17 amino acids. Trimming removed 0 bases from V and 1 base from J; junction bases left unmatched: 5. CDR3 in amino acids: CASSQDPGGHAKNIQYF. CDR3 DNA: TGCGCCAGCAGCCAAGATCCGGGAGGGCACGCCAAAAACATTCAGTACTTC.

There are a few counts of this clonotype. The genes are TRBV11-2 and TRBJ2-1; 7 positions agree with TRBD2. Germline assignment: CDR1 SGHAT and CDR2 FQNNGV. The J segment lost 7 bases and the V segment lost 2 bases, leaving 14 bases of the junction unmatched. CDR3 length: 17 residues. The CDR3: CASSLRLAAGARNEQFF. DNA for the CDR3: TGTGCCAGCAGCTTAAGGTTGGCGGCGGGAGCAAGGAATGAGCAGTTCTTC. Supplemented by reference TRBV11-2 and TRBJ2-1, the full variable domain reads EAGVAQSPRYKIIEKRQSVAFWCNPISGHATLYWYQQILGQGPKLLIQFQNNGVVDDSQLPKDRFSAERLKGVDSTLKIQPAKLEDSAVYLCASSLRLAAGARNEQFFGPGTRLTVL.

This clonotype was recorded a few times. The V call is TRBV25-1, the J call TRBJ1-1; 9 nucleotides line up with TRBD1. The CDR3 loop spans 15 amino acids. After removal of 1 base from V and 1 base from J, the junction contained 1 base not matched to a gene. Germline V gene lookup returns CDR1 MGHDK and CDR2 SYGVNS. CDR3 residues: CASSEWTGANTEAFF. CDR3 nucleotides: TGTGCCAGCAGTGAATGGACAGGGGCGAACACTGAAGCTTTCTTT.

This clonotype was counted a few times. The chain links TRBV11-2 to TRBJ1-2; D unresolved. Trimming cost V 0 bases and J 4 bases, with 12 bases left between them. The CDR3 consists of 15 residues. Germline V gives CDR1 SGHAT, CDR2 FQNNGV. CDR3 protein: CASSLEGEFGYGYTF. The DNA for the CDR3 is TGTGCCAGCAGCTTAGAAGGCGAATTTGGCTATGGCTACACCTTC.

The CDR3 is CSAIQREGGDEQYF. The CDR3 DNA follows: TGCAGTGCCATACAACGGGAAGGGGGGGACGAGCAGTACTTC. The V gene is TRBV20-1, the J gene TRBJ2-7, with D possibly being TRBD2 (7 bases). The CDR3 totals 14 residues. With 6 bases removed from V and 5 bases from J, the gap between germline ends came to 20 bases. CDR1 is DFQATT and CDR2 is SNEGSKA in the germline V gene (reference sequence).

The gene calls are TRBV3-1 and TRBJ2-3; TRBD2 is a possible D gene (5 bases). This CDR3 has 17 amino acids. Deletions cut 3 bases from V and 0 bases from J, with 16 bases between. Per the germline V gene, CDR1 is LGHDT and CDR2 is YNNKEL (reference sequence). This CDR3 is CASSHLRVSGSTDTQYF. The DNA for the CDR3 is TGTGCCAGCAGCCACCTCCGAGTGAGCGGTAGCACAGATACGCAGTATTTT.

This chain joins TRBV28 and TRBJ2-7; D remains ambiguous. The V end lost 6 bases, the J end lost 3 bases, and 9 bases lay between the germline ends. The CDR3 extends over 12 amino acids. CDR1 is MDHEN and CDR2 is SYDVKM in the germline V gene. CDR3 amino acids: CASRETLYEQYF. The CDR3 DNA reads TGTGCCAGCAGAGAGACCCTCTACGAGCAGTACTTC.

The chain carries TRBV11-2 and TRBJ2-3; D is perhaps TRBD1 (6 bases). The CDR3 totals 15 residues. Looked up from germline, CDR1 is SGHAT and CDR2 is FQNNGV. V was clipped by 7 bases and J by 0 bases, with 14 bases between them. CDR3 residues: CASTTTGTSTDTQYF. CDR3 nucleotides: TGTGCCAGCACCACTACCGGGACAAGCACAGATACGCAGTATTTT. The entire variable domain, with the rest obtained from reference TRBV11-2 and TRBJ2-3, is as follows: EAGVAQSPRYKIIEKRQSVAFWCNPISGHATLYWYQQILGQGPKLLIQFQNNGVVDDSQLPKDRFSAERLKGVDSTLKIQPAKLEDSAVYLCASTTTGTSTDTQYFGPGTRLTVL.

The J gene is TRBJ1-5, the V gene TRBV15, with D possibly TRBD1 on 5 matching bases. Germline assignment: CDR1 LNHNV and CDR2 YYDKDF (reference sequence). The length of the CDR3 is 15 residues. V lost 1 base and J 8 bases, leaving 15 bases between the germline ends. The CDR3 DNA reads as TGTGCCACCAGCAGAGTACGGACACCCGGGGAGCCCCAGCATTTT. Its protein is CATSRVRTPGEPQHF.

This clonotype was picked up a small number of times. This chain uses TRBV2 with TRBJ2-7; D might be TRBD2 (5 bases). CDR3 length equals 16 residues. The germline V gene encodes CDR1 SNHLY and CDR2 FYNNEI. Between the trimmed V and J ends, which lost 6 bases and 1 base, there was a span of 19 bases. CDR3 sequence (DNA): TGTGCCAGCAGCGCCCCCGGAAGCGGTTTTTCCTACGAGCAGTACTTC. It specifies CASSAPGSGFSYEQYF.

This clonotype was found a few times. The V and J genes are TRBV19 and TRBJ2-3; perhaps TRBD1 as D (6 bases). Germline assignment: CDR1 LNHDA and CDR2 SQIVND (reference sequence). V was pared by 6 bases and J by 2 bases, with 12 bases between. This CDR3 comprises 14 residues. The CDR3: CASSRAGDTDTQYF. The CDR3 bases are TGTGCCAGTAGCAGGGCAGGGGACACAGATACGCAGTATTTT.

The chain is built from TRBV24-1 and TRBJ2-1, with 10 bases matching TRBD2. The CDR3 extends over 13 amino acids. V was clipped by 0 bases and J by 15 bases; unmatched bases: 4. CDR1 and CDR2 (germline): KGHDR, SFDVKD. CDR3 protein: CATSDLISGGAFF. CDR3 in DNA: TGTGCCACCAGTGATTTGATAAGCGGGGGGGCGTTCTTC.

This clonotype was observed a few times. The J gene is TRBJ2-3, the V gene TRBV4-2, with 12 positions matching TRBD2. CDR1 is LGHNA, CDR2 YNFKEQ, per germline. V lost 5 bases, J lost 0 bases, and 12 bases stayed unmatched. The CDR3 sequence is 19 residues long. DNA for the CDR3: TGTGCCAGCAGCGAGGAAACTAGCGGGAGGTTTACTAGCACAGATACGCAGTATTTT. Translating it yields CASSEETSGRFTSTDTQYF.

The chain is built from TRBV9 and TRBJ2-1; D may be TRBD1 or TRBD2 (5 bases each). Germline CDR1 is SGDLS and CDR2 is YYNGEE. The CDR3 is 16 amino acids. V gave up 4 bases and J gave up 5 bases, with 19 bases separating them. The CDR3 spells CASSPWGTVRNNEQFF. The CDR3 nucleotides are TGTGCCAGCAGCCCGTGGGGGACGGTACGGAACAATGAGCAGTTCTTC.

This rearrangement joins TRBV29-1 to TRBJ1-1, with no clear D. Trimming took 3 bases from V and 2 from J, leaving 10 bases between them. The CDR3 covers 13 residues. Germline CDR1 is SQVTM and CDR2 is ANQGSEA. CDR3 protein: CSVDVEGNTEAFF. CDR3 coding DNA: TGCAGCGTTGATGTGGAGGGTAACACTGAAGCTTTCTTT.